Sequencing of this T cell receptor beta chain was carried out in a study of OX40 agonist ivuxolimab in advanced cancers. Findings and caveats of the study: Researchers did not determine the expanded peripheral T cells' antigen specificity.

In regard to this clone: Its antigen is unidentified.

The method was immunoSEQ multiplex PCR; TCRdb's version includes in-frame clones alone and lacks a portion of them. The repertoire holds around 58,000 clones, with roughly 91% as singletons. The CDR3 loop spans 13 amino acids. V lost 2 bases and J 4 bases, leaving 11 bases between the germline ends. Looked up from germline, CDR1 is GTSNPN and CDR2 is SVGIG (reference sequence). The sample consisted of CD4+ or CD8+ T cells sorted from blood, taken in a trial of the OX40 agonist ivuxolimab. This TCR was sampled from an adult with an advanced solid tumor such as melanoma, head and neck, liver or kidney cancer. This sequence joins TRBV30 and TRBJ1-2; maybe TRBD1 (6 bases). The CDR3 DNA reads as TGTGCCTGGAGTCCCGGACAGTCCTATGGCTACACCTTC. This gives the protein CAWSPGQSYGYTF.